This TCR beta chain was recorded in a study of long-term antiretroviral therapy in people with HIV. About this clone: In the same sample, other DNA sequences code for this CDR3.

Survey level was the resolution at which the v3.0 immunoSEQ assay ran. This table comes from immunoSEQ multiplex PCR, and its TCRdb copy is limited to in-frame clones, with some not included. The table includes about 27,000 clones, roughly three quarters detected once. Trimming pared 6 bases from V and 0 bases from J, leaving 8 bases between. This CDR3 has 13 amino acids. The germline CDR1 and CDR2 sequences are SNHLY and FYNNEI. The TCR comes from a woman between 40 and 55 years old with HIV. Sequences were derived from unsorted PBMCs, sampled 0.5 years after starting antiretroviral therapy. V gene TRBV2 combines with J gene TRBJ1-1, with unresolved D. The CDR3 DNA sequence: TGTGCCAGCAGCGTGGGCTTGAACACTGAAGCTTTCTTT. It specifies CASSVGLNTEAFF. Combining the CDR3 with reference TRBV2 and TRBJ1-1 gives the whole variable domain EPEVTQTPSHQVTQMGQEVILRCVPISNHLYFYWYRQILGQKVEFLVSFYNNEISEKSEIFDDQFSVERPDGSNFTLKIRSTKLEDSAMYFCASSVGLNTEAFFGQGTRLTVV.